This TCR beta chain derives from a study of OX40 agonist ivuxolimab in advanced cancers. The assay was immunoSEQ multiplex PCR, and TCRdb's table has in-frame clones only and misses some. The sample includes more than 65,000 clones, 80% to 95% of them seen just once. Trimming took off 4 bases at V and 5 bases at J, with 15 bases between the two ends. This CDR3 has 14 amino acids. CDR1 and CDR2 from the germline V gene are SGHDT and YYEEEE. This specimen consisted of CD4+ or CD8+ T cells sorted from blood, obtained in a trial of the OX40 agonist ivuxolimab. J is TRBJ2-5 and V is TRBV5-6; tentatively, D is TRBD2 (7 bases). This receptor was identified in an adult with an advanced solid tumor such as melanoma, head and neck, liver or kidney cancer. The CDR3 DNA sequence: TGTGCCAGCAGCCTGGGGGGGGCGCTGGAGACCCAGTACTTC. Translated: CASSLGGALETQYF.